This T cell receptor beta chain emerged from a study of radiotherapy plus CTLA-4 blockade in lung cancer. General study results and limits: Radiotherapy plus ipilimumab was followed by expansion in blood of tumor-derived TCR clones.

The CDR3 loop spans 14 amino acids. V shed 0 bases and J shed 1 base, with 7 bases lying between them. The germline gives CDR1 SGHRS, CDR2 YFSETQ. Those patients who had chemo-refractory metastatic non-small-cell lung cancer were given focal radiation along with CTLA-4 blockade through ipilimumab. Method: immunoSEQ multiplex PCR; TCRdb's copy keeps in-frame clones and lacks some. The sample comprises some 110,000 clones, approximately 77% of which are singletons, and 3.3% rests with the top ten. As to this clone: Its antigen remains unknown. Additional DNA sequences in this sample encode the identical CDR3.

Sequences were derived from peripheral blood, sampled from a patient treated with radiotherapy plus ipilimumab. The receptor was isolated from a human donor with non-small cell lung cancer that progressed on radiotherapy plus ipilimumab. Some clones in this sample may be carry-over from other donors' samples. The chain recombines TRBV5-1 with TRBJ1-1; no reliable D call. The CDR3 protein is CASSLVPGNTEAFF. The CDR3 DNA follows: TGCGCCAGCAGCTTGGTCCCAGGGAACACTGAAGCTTTCTTT.